This entry lists 14 T cell receptor beta chains sequenced from one sample in a study of T cell repertoires in cytomegalovirus infection (dated by TCRdb to about 2019). Instrument on record: Illumina HiSeq 1500. TCRdb ran its own pipeline on the public reads, namely fastp trimming at Q25 and MiXCR clone calling, and kept in-frame beta chains. Rows with one shared CDR3 protein collapse into an entry with the most common genes and DNA. Here the sample has about 100,000 distinct CDR3 sequences; 15% to 20% occur a single time. The ten largest clones take up around 8.5% of the sample. Sequenced: PBMCs. Every receptor here comes from a human donor in good health (CMV status not recorded). Some clones in this sample may be carry-over from other donors' samples.

The chain uses TRBV6-6 and TRBJ1-5; D is perhaps TRBD1 (5 bases). With 6 bases removed from V and 7 bases from J, the gap between germline ends came to 16 bases. This CDR3 is 14 amino acids long. Looked up from germline, CDR1 is MNHNY and CDR2 is SVGAGI (reference sequence). CDR3 in DNA: TGTGCCAGCAGCCCCTTCAGGGAAGAACAGCCCCAGCATTTT. Its protein product is CASSPFREEQPQHF.

This clonotype was seen repeatedly, ten times or more. This chain connects TRBV10-3 to TRBJ2-2; D could derive from TRBD1 or TRBD2 (5 bases each). The V end was cut by 4 bases, the J end by 2 bases, with 8 bases between. The CDR3 extends over 14 amino acids. Germline CDR1 is ENHRY and CDR2 is SYGVKD. CDR3 sequence: CAISVGVNTGELFF. CDR3 coding DNA: TGTGCCATCAGTGTGGGGGTTAACACCGGGGAGCTGTTTTTT.

In this sample, this clonotype turned up many times. The CDR3 is CASSRARATNEKLFF. In DNA form, the CDR3 reads TGTGCCAGCAGCCGCGCCCGGGCAACTAATGAAAAACTGTTTTTT. The chain joins TRBV7-2 to TRBJ1-4; no reliable D call. Germline V CDR1 and CDR2: SGHTA, FQGNSA. This CDR3 is 15 amino acids long. V was trimmed by 5 bases and J by 0 bases, leaving 10 bases between them.

The table lists this clonotype with a few counts. The gene calls are TRBV7-2 and TRBJ1-2; no reliable D call. Trimming cost V 1 base and J 8 bases, with 8 bases left between them. The V gene's germline CDR1 is SGHTA and CDR2 FQGNSA. The CDR3 consists of 12 residues. The CDR3 nucleotides read TGTGCCAGCAGCTTAGGCAATCCCGGCTACACCTTC. This gives the protein CASSLGNPGYTF.

In its sample, this clonotype was seen a few times. This chain joins TRBV10-3 and TRBJ1-2, with 7 bases fitting TRBD1. Germline CDR1 ENHRY, CDR2 SYGVKD. The V gene end was trimmed by 4 bases and the J gene end by 8 bases; junction bases not matched to a gene: 19. The CDR3 length is 17 residues. The CDR3 here is CAISGRETGPLSRGYTF. In DNA, the CDR3 is TGTGCCATCAGTGGAAGAGAGACAGGGCCTTTGAGTCGCGGCTACACCTTC.

The chain has TRBV15 and TRBJ2-1, with D maybe TRBD1 (6 bases). The V and J ends lost 5 bases and 6 bases respectively, with 11 bases between them. CDR3 size: 13 residues. CDR1 and CDR2 (germline): LNHNV, YYDKDF (reference sequence). CDR3 residues: CATSGQQGNEQFF. The CDR3 DNA reads as TGTGCCACCAGCGGTCAACAGGGCAATGAGCAGTTCTTC.

The chain has TRBV6-4 and TRBJ1-1; D may be TRBD1 (5 bases). The CDR3 has 15 amino acids. The germline CDR1 and CDR2 sequences are MRHNA and SNTAGT. The V end lost 3 bases, the J end lost 6 bases, and 17 bases lay between the germline ends. CDR3 DNA sequence: TGTGCCAGCAGTGAGACTACAGAGGGGAGCTCTGAAGCTTTCTTT. This encodes CASSETTEGSSEAFF.

This clonotype was observed a handful of times. This chain joins TRBV27 and TRBJ2-6; D is uncertain. The CDR3 totals 15 residues. CDR1 is MNHEY, CDR2 SMNVEV, per germline (reference sequence). V shed 6 bases and J shed 3 bases, with 12 bases lying between them. DNA of the CDR3: TGTGCCAGCAGGGATACTCTATTTGGGGCCAACGTCCTGACTTTC. It yields the protein CASRDTLFGANVLTF.

A note on this clonotype: This may come from a read error, since a much larger clone is one base off. The CDR3 ends on some other residue instead of the conserved phenylalanine or tryptophan, so this is likely a read error. V gene TRBV12-3 or TRBV12-4 combines with J gene TRBJ2-7; D is ambiguous. Trimming left V 6 bases short and J 2 bases short, with 11 bases between. The CDR3 is made up of 13 amino acids. In nucleotides, the CDR3 is TGTGCCAGCAGCCAATCTGGAACCTACGAGCAGTACTAC. This translates into CASSQSGTYEQYY.

This clonotype was counted between two and nine times. V usage is TRBV7-9 and J usage is TRBJ2-3, with D uncertain. The CDR3 is 14 residues long. The germline CDR1 and CDR2 sequences are SEHNR and FQNEAQ (reference sequence). Trimming took 2 bases from V and 4 from J, leaving 10 bases between them. The CDR3 region has the DNA TGTGCCAGCAGCTTACTCGAGACCCCAGATACGCAGTATTTT. Translation gives CASSLLETPDTQYF.

This sequence joins TRBV20-1 and TRBJ2-7; 9 nucleotides line up with TRBD1. The V segment lost 7 bases and the J segment 0 bases; nucleotides outside the gene matches: 7. CDR1 is DFQATT, CDR2 SNEGSKA, per germline (reference sequence). This CDR3 has 14 amino acids. The CDR3 spells CSGATGGSSYEQYF. CDR3 nucleotide sequence: TGCAGTGGGGCGACAGGGGGAAGCTCCTACGAGCAGTACTTC.

The chain has TRBV7-2 and TRBJ1-6; no reliable D call. V was cut by 5 bases and J by 12 bases, with 14 bases left in between. CDR3 length equals 13 residues. CDR1 SGHTA and CDR2 FQGNSA come from the germline V gene. The CDR3 nucleotides read TGTGCCAGCAGCCCGACCCCGGGAGGACCCCTCCACTTT. This sequence encodes CASSPTPGGPLHF.

This chain uses TRBV25-1 with TRBJ2-3, with 8 bases aligning to TRBD1. J gave up 4 bases and V 7 bases, and 10 bases lay outside the gene matches. Germline CDR1 MGHDK, CDR2 SYGVNS. The CDR3 has 15 residues. CDR3: CASNSPGGRPDTQYF. The DNA for the CDR3 is TGTGCCAGCAATTCTCCAGGGGGCCGCCCAGATACGCAGTATTTT.

Comment on this clonotype: One end of the junction is discordant with germline, which a read error may explain. The chain is built from TRBV15 and TRBJ2-3, with 8 bases that match TRBD2. CDR1 and CDR2 from the germline V gene are LNHNV and YYDKDF (reference sequence). CDR3 length equals 16 residues. In DNA, the CDR3 is TGTGCCACCAGCAGAGAGATAGCGGGGACTACAGATACGCAGAATTTT. Residues: CATSREIAGTTDTQNF.